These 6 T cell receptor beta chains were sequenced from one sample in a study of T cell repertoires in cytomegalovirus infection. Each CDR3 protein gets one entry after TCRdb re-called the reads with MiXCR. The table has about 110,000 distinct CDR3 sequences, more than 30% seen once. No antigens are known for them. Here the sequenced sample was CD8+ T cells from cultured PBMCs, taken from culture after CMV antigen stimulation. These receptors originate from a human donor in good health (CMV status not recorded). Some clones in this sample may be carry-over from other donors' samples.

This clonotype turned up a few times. CDR3 DNA sequence: TGTGCCAGCAGCGTAGATCCGGCCGGTGGGGTAAATTCACCCCTCCACTTT. This sequence encodes CASSVDPAGGVNSPLHF. The genes are TRBV9 and TRBJ1-6, with D unresolved. Trimming shortened V by 0 bases and J by 7 bases, and 17 bases separated the two germline ends. Germline CDR1 and CDR2: SGDLS and YYNGEE. This CDR3 is 17 amino acids long.

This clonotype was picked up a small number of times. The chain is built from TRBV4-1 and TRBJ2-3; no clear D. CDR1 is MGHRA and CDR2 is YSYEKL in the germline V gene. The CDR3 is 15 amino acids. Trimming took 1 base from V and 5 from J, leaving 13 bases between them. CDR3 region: CASSQVWGGRDTQYF. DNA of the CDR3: TGCGCCAGCAGCCAAGTTTGGGGTGGAAGAGATACGCAGTATTTT.

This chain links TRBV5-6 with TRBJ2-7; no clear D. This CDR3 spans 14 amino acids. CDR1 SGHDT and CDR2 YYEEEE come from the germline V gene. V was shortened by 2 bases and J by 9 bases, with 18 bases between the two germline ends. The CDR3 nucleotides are TGTGCCAGCAGCTTTATGTCTGAATCGGGTTCGCAGTACTTC. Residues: CASSFMSESGSQYF.

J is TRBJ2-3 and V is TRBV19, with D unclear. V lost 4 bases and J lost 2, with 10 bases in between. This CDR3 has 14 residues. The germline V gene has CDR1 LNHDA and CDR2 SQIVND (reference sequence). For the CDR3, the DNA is TGTGCCAGTAGTACACGGAAGACCACAGATACGCAGTATTTT. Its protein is CASSTRKTTDTQYF. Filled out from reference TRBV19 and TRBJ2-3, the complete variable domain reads DGGITQSPKYLFRKEGQNVTLSCEQNLNHDAMYWYRQDPGQGLRLIYYSQIVNDFQKGDIAEGYSVSREKKESFPLTVTSAQKNPTAFYLCASSTRKTTDTQYFGPGTRLTVL.

The CDR3 region is CASSLVAGDSYEQYF. CDR3 DNA sequence: TGTGCCAGCAGCTTAGTGGCAGGCGACTCCTACGAGCAGTACTTC. V gene TRBV7-6 combines with J gene TRBJ2-7, with unresolved D. Per germline, CDR1 SGHVS and CDR2 FNYEAQ. This CDR3 contains 15 residues. V was trimmed by 1 base and J by 0 bases, leaving 10 bases between them.

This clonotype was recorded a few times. Here the CDR3 reads CASSQEGRGGGASAPDTQYF. CDR3 DNA: TGCGCCAGCAGCCAAGAAGGGAGGGGCGGAGGGGCGTCAGCCCCAGATACGCAGTATTTT. The V and J genes are TRBV4-3 and TRBJ2-3; 7 bases align to TRBD2. The CDR3 covers 20 residues. V lost 0 bases and J lost 4; bases outside the gene matches: 19. CDR1 is LGHNA and CDR2 is YSLEER in the germline V gene.